The clone carrying this TCR beta chain appeared a few times. Time point denoted: healthy volunteer bleed at 2 weeks. Before extraction, the whole blood was not fractionated, and total RNA was taken from it. This entry is derived from a study of human T cells and chemical hapten exposure. This CDR3 is 15 amino acids long. The V end was cut by 7 bases, the J end by 0 bases, with 12 bases between. What the library attached to individual cDNA molecules were unique molecular identifiers. TCRdb called the RACE reads again in MiXCR, with one record for every CDR3 protein. Among 100,000 to 150,000 distinct CDR3 sequences listed, approximately 9.5% were seen once.

Sequenced material: whole blood. V is TRBV12-3 or TRBV12-4 and J is TRBJ2-2, with D maybe TRBD1 (6 bases). The receptor was isolated from a male donor in good health. Some clones in this sample may be carry-over from other donors' samples. Written as DNA, the CDR3 is TGTGCCAGCAATGACGACAGGTCGAACACCGGGGAGCTGTTTTTT. Translation: CASNDDRSNTGELFF.